This T cell receptor (beta chain) was sequenced in a study of T cells after yellow fever vaccination. Study summary: Fractions containing few cells were prepared with SMART-Seq v4 Ultra Low Input.

This clonotype was counted only a few times. Using its own MiXCR run on the 5' RACE reads, TCRdb lists one record per CDR3 protein. In the table there are a few hundred thousand distinct CDR3 sequences, around 7% of which are singletons. This sequence was found in a man between 25 and 39 years old who received the YFV17D yellow fever vaccine. The sequencing here drew on CD4+ T cells sorted from PBMCs, taken 15 days after the yellow fever booster vaccination.

The CDR3 region is CASSSGGVRQSNNEQFF. DNA of the CDR3: TGTGCCAGCAGTTCCGGTGGAGTGAGGCAAAGCAACAATGAGCAGTTCTTC. The rearrangement uses TRBV28 and TRBJ2-1; D gene unclear. This CDR3 is 17 amino acids long. Trimming cost V 4 bases and J 5 bases, with 21 bases left between them. Germline loops: CDR1 MDHEN, CDR2 SYDVKM.